The 22 T cell receptor beta chains presented below share a single source sample, sequenced in a study of identical twins. A single record per CDR3 protein comes from TCRdb applying MiXCR to the 5' RACE reads. The sample shows more than 400,000 distinct CDR3 sequences, around 15% of them seen only once. These records were also assigned to another study, of yellow fever vaccine responses in identical twins.

Source material: CD4+ T cells sorted from blood. These receptors were taken from a woman aged 18-29 years in good health.

This clonotype came up a few times. The rearrangement links TRBV6-5 to TRBJ1-3; the D gene is possibly TRBD1 (5 bases). V was shortened by 2 bases and J by 3 bases, with 14 bases between the two germline ends. CDR1 and CDR2 from the germline V gene are MNHEY and SVGAGI. This CDR3 region has 16 residues. For the CDR3, the DNA is TGTGCCAGCAGTTACCGCCGAGGGGTGGTTGGAAACACCATATATTTT. It encodes CASSYRRGVVGNTIYF.

This clonotype was counted a few times. The CDR3 DNA sequence: TGCAGCGTCACAGAGGTGGGGTTTGAAGAGCAGTACGTC. Translated: CSVTEVGFEEQYV. The rearrangement uses TRBV29-1 and TRBJ2-7; D unclear. V lost 6 bases, J lost 7 bases, and 19 bases lay in between. Germline V lookup: CDR1 SQVTM, CDR2 ANQGSEA. The CDR3 has 13 amino acids.

This chain links TRBV6-1 with TRBJ2-4, with 9 bases that match TRBD1. Losses at the gene ends were 1 base for V and 3 bases for J; bases not matched to a gene: 4. Germline V CDR1 and CDR2: MNHNS, SASEGT. The CDR3 sequence is 16 residues long. CDR3 bases: TGTGCCAGCAGTGAAGGAACAGGGGGCGTCAAAAACATTCAGTACTTC. Encoded protein: CASSEGTGGVKNIQYF.

V is TRBV7-9 and J is TRBJ2-3, with 13 positions matching TRBD2. CDR1 SEHNR and CDR2 FQNEAQ come from the germline V gene (reference sequence). The CDR3 has 16 amino acids. The V segment lost 5 bases and the J segment 2 bases; nucleotides outside the gene matches: 4. CDR3 sequence (DNA): TGTGCCAGCAGCACGGGACTAGCGGGGACCACAGATACGCAGTATTTT. Its translation: CASSTGLAGTTDTQYF.

This clonotype was detected a few times. The chain is built from TRBV20-1 and TRBJ2-3, with TRBD2 matching 12 bases. V dropped 5 bases and J dropped 0; count of bases not matched to a gene: 3. This CDR3 is 15 amino acids long. CDR1 and CDR2 (germline): DFQATT, SNEGSKA (reference sequence). The CDR3 DNA follows: TGCAGTGCTGGGACTAGCGGGCGGAGCACAGATACGCAGTATTTT. This sequence encodes CSAGTSGRSTDTQYF.

In its sample, this clonotype was seen a few times. This chain links TRBV6-6 with TRBJ2-7; tentative D call: TRBD1 (6 bases). The germline CDR1 and CDR2 sequences are MNHNY and SVGAGI (reference sequence). The CDR3 runs to 13 residues. The V end lost 2 bases, the J end lost 3 bases, and 8 bases lay between the germline ends. The CDR3 loop reads CASSYRGNYEQYV. DNA of the CDR3: TGTGCCAGCAGTTACAGGGGGAACTACGAGCAGTACGTC.

The V gene is TRBV12-3 or TRBV12-4, the J gene TRBJ2-7; 7 bases agree with TRBD2. The V gene end was trimmed by 1 base and the J gene end by 4 bases; junction bases not matched to a gene: 10. This CDR3 comprises 16 residues. CDR3: CASSLGLATIGYEQYV. The CDR3 bases are TGTGCCAGCAGTTTAGGACTAGCCACGATCGGGTACGAGCAGTACGTC.

This clonotype has only a few counts. The chain recombines TRBV20-1 with TRBJ2-5; D is perhaps TRBD1 (6 bases). The CDR3 covers 14 residues. The ends were cut back, 3 bases at V and 1 base at J, with 12 bases in the middle. Germline V gene lookup returns CDR1 DFQATT and CDR2 SNEGSKA (reference sequence). In DNA, the CDR3 is TGCAGTGCTAGTATTTACAGGGCCCAAGAGACCCAGTACTTC. This encodes CSASIYRAQETQYF.

The chain uses TRBV11-2 and TRBJ2-3; 7 nucleotides line up with TRBD1. Looked up from germline, CDR1 is SGHAT and CDR2 is FQNNGV. This CDR3 has 16 residues. V was pared by 5 bases and J by 0 bases, with 8 bases of the junction left unmatched. CDR3 residues: CASSRGQISSTDTQYF. The CDR3 region has the DNA TGTGCCAGCAGCCGGGGACAGATCTCTAGCACAGATACGCAGTATTTT.

This chain uses TRBV19 with TRBJ1-5; 7 bases map to TRBD1. Germline-derived CDR1 and CDR2 are LNHDA and SQIVND (reference sequence). J gave up 2 bases and V 5 bases, and 6 bases lay outside the gene matches. The CDR3 length is 15 residues. Here the CDR3 reads CASSLRGERNQPQHF. The CDR3 coding sequence is TGTGCCAGTAGTCTCAGGGGGGAACGCAATCAGCCCCAGCATTTT. Combining the CDR3 with reference TRBV19 and TRBJ1-5 gives the whole variable domain DGGITQSPKYLFRKEGQNVTLSCEQNLNHDAMYWYRQDPGQGLRLIYYSQIVNDFQKGDIAEGYSVSREKKESFPLTVTSAQKNPTAFYLCASSLRGERNQPQHFGDGTRLSIL.

The chain employs TRBV11-3 and TRBJ2-1; D might be TRBD1 (6 bases). V shed 5 bases and J shed 7 bases, with 15 bases lying between them. Looked up from germline, CDR1 is SGHNT and CDR2 is YENEEA. CDR3 length: 14 amino acids. The CDR3 DNA reads TGTGCCAGCAGCCCACAGACAGGTGCAAATGAGCAGTTCTTC. Translation: CASSPQTGANEQFF.

Only a few counts were recorded for this clonotype. The V and J genes are TRBV27 and TRBJ2-2; 10 nucleotides match TRBD2. Losses at the gene ends were 5 bases for V and 7 bases for J; bases not matched to a gene: 16. The V gene's germline CDR1 is MNHEY and CDR2 SMNVEV (reference sequence). CDR3 length: 18 amino acids. CDR3: CASSTLLAGVEVNGELFF. The DNA of the CDR3 is TGTGCCAGCAGTACCTTGCTAGCGGGGGTCGAAGTGAACGGGGAGCTGTTTTTT.

This clonotype was observed a few times. The chain carries TRBV6-5 and TRBJ2-2; tentatively, D is TRBD2 (6 bases). CDR1 is MNHEY, CDR2 SVGAGI, per germline. This CDR3 is 15 amino acids long. Trimming took 4 bases from V and 2 from J, leaving 11 bases between them. Written as DNA, the CDR3 is TGTGCCAGCAGTTCCACCGGGGGAAACACCGGGGAGCTGTTTTTT. The encoded protein is CASSSTGGNTGELFF.

This clonotype was detected only a few times. The V call is TRBV15, the J call TRBJ2-5; D is unclear. CDR1 is LNHNV, CDR2 YYDKDF, per germline (reference sequence). The V and J ends lost 0 bases and 5 bases respectively, with 7 bases between them. The CDR3 is 13 amino acids. CDR3 residues: CATSREMQETQYF. In DNA form, the CDR3 reads TGTGCCACCAGCAGAGAAATGCAGGAGACCCAGTACTTC.

V gene TRBV12-3 or TRBV12-4 combines with J gene TRBJ2-5; D is possibly TRBD1 or TRBD2 (5 bases each). V shed 2 bases and J shed 5 bases, with 15 bases lying between them. This CDR3 has 15 amino acids. DNA for the CDR3: TGTGCCAGCAGTTTAAGGGGCGGGTCCGGGGAGACCCAGTACTTC. The encoded protein is CASSLRGGSGETQYF.

The rearrangement uses TRBV6-6 and TRBJ1-1, with D unresolved. Trimming stripped 4 bases from V and 5 bases from J, with 11 bases between. Germline assignment: CDR1 MNHNY and CDR2 SVGAGI (reference sequence). The CDR3 totals 13 residues. The CDR3 is CASSSLLSTEAFF. The CDR3 DNA reads TGTGCCAGCAGTTCTTTATTGAGTACTGAAGCTTTCTTT.

This clonotype was observed many times. The chain uses TRBV18 and TRBJ2-4; D call uncertain. The CDR3 loop spans 17 amino acids. Trimming took off 0 bases at V and 0 bases at J, with 12 bases between the two ends. Germline values: CDR1 KGHSH, CDR2 LQKENI. For the CDR3, the DNA is TGTGCCAGCTCACCACCGGTTCCGGGTATAGCCAAAAACATTCAGTACTTC. Translation gives CASSPPVPGIAKNIQYF.

The chain uses TRBV4-1 and TRBJ2-5; TRBD1 aligns across 7 bases. This CDR3 is 17 amino acids long. Germline CDR1 and CDR2: MGHRA and YSYEKL. The V and J ends lost 2 bases and 1 base, in that order; junction bases with no gene match: 10. The CDR3 loop is CASSQTPPGTVQETQYF. DNA for the CDR3: TGCGCCAGCAGCCAAACTCCGCCGGGGACAGTCCAAGAGACCCAGTACTTC.

This clonotype was seen a few times. The chain employs TRBV29-1 and TRBJ2-1; a possible D gene is TRBD1 (5 bases). Germline lookup yields CDR1 SQVTM and CDR2 ANQGSEA. CDR3 length equals 15 residues. V gave up 1 base and J gave up 5 bases, with 15 bases separating them. CDR3 sequence: CSVEGGGYKHNEQFF. In nucleotides, the CDR3 is TGCAGCGTTGAAGGGGGCGGTTACAAACACAATGAGCAGTTCTTC.

This chain uses TRBV19 with TRBJ2-1, with 8 bases fitting TRBD2. This CDR3 region has 15 residues. J was trimmed by 2 bases and V by 4 bases; bases with no gene match: 4. The V gene's germline CDR1 is LNHDA and CDR2 SQIVND (reference sequence). The CDR3 region has the DNA TGTGCCAGTAGTAAAGCGGGAGTACCCTACAATGAGCAGTTCTTC. Protein sequence: CASSKAGVPYNEQFF.

Only a few counts were recorded for this clonotype. The chain joins TRBV9 to TRBJ2-1; tentatively, D is TRBD2 (6 bases). The germline CDR1 and CDR2 sequences are SGDLS and YYNGEE. V was shortened by 1 base and J by 4 bases, with 15 bases between the two germline ends. The CDR3 is made up of 16 amino acids. CDR3 sequence: CASSVRGSRGYNEQFF. The CDR3 nucleotides are TGTGCCAGCAGCGTACGAGGTAGCCGGGGGTACAATGAGCAGTTCTTC.

This clonotype was counted only a few times. The chain has TRBV2 and TRBJ2-3; perhaps TRBD1 as D (6 bases). The V end lost 2 bases, the J end lost 5 bases, and 20 bases lay between the germline ends. The CDR3 sequence is 17 residues long. Germline values: CDR1 SNHLY, CDR2 FYNNEI. Here the CDR3 DNA reads TGTGCCAGCAGTGAATTGGACAGCCTCTTGGCAGAAGATACGCAGTATTTT. Encoded protein: CASSELDSLLAEDTQYF.